This T cell receptor (beta chain) derives from a study of OX40 agonist ivuxolimab in advanced cancers. About the study: Males comprised 70% to 85% of the group, whose mean age was approximately 62 years (range about 20 to 90). Study observations and caveats: At 0.1 to 3.0 mg/kg, clonal expansion of CD4+ and CD8+ blood T cells had occurred by week 6. At 0.1-3.0 mg/kg, partial responders had clonal expansion among the lowest observed.

Profiled with immunoSEQ multiplex PCR; TCRdb holds only in-frame clones, not every one. The profile shows roughly 50,000 clones, roughly nine tenths of them singletons. Of note for this clone: Antigen unknown.

This TCR derives from an adult with an advanced solid tumor such as melanoma, head and neck, liver or kidney cancer. This sample comprised CD4+ or CD8+ T cells sorted from blood, obtained in a trial of the OX40 agonist ivuxolimab.

For the CDR3, the DNA is TGTGCCAGTAGTATAGAAGGCAGGCTGAGGGGGGAGACCCAGTACTTC. Its translation: CASSIEGRLRGETQYF. This sequence joins TRBV19 and TRBJ2-5; D may be TRBD1 (6 bases). V lost 0 bases and J 5 bases, leaving 16 bases between the germline ends. In germline, CDR1 is LNHDA, CDR2 SQIVND (reference sequence). This CDR3 contains 16 residues.